Below, 23 T cell receptor beta chains from the same sample are listed, as sequenced in a study of blood T cell repertoires in COVID-19. Generated by immunoSEQ multiplex PCR, the TCRdb table keeps only in-frame clones and is missing some. Here the sample spans some 120,000 clones, roughly four fifths being singletons. Sequenced: peripheral blood. All receptors come from a human donor in a cohort sampled during active COVID-19.

The rearrangement links TRBV11-2 to TRBJ2-1; D is perhaps TRBD2 (7 bases). Germline CDR1 SGHAT, CDR2 FQNNGV. V was shortened by 0 bases and J by 6 bases, with 12 bases between the two germline ends. The CDR3 is 15 amino acids. CDR3 in amino acids: CASSLDAGAFNEQFF. Written as DNA, the CDR3 is TGTGCCAGCAGCTTAGACGCGGGGGCCTTCAATGAGCAGTTCTTC.

The chain uses TRBV7-2 and TRBJ2-7; possible D gene TRBD1, 6 bases. Germline loops: CDR1 SGHTA, CDR2 FQGNSA. The V gene lost 4 bases and the J gene lost 0 bases, with 13 bases spanning the gap. The CDR3 is 15 residues long. This CDR3 is CASSWATGSSYEQYF. The CDR3 DNA sequence: TGTGCCAGCAGCTGGGCTACAGGGAGCTCCTACGAGCAGTACTTC.

The chain has TRBV10-3 and TRBJ2-5, with D tentatively TRBD1 (5 bases). Germline CDR1 reads ENHRY; CDR2 reads SYGVKD. The CDR3 covers 12 residues. V lost 6 bases, J lost 3 bases, and 8 bases lay in between. CDR3 coding DNA: TGTGCCATCAGCGACAGTGAAGAGACCCAGTACTTC. It yields the protein CAISDSEETQYF.

This chain uses TRBV11-3 with TRBJ2-4, with a weak D call TRBD2 (5 bases). CDR1 is SGHNT and CDR2 is YENEEA in the germline V gene. The germline V and J ends were trimmed by 5 bases and 0 bases, with 14 bases remaining between them. CDR3 length: 16 residues. Here the CDR3 DNA reads TGTGCCAGCAGCCCCGGGGAAGGACCAGCCAAAAACATTCAGTACTTC. Residues: CASSPGEGPAKNIQYF.

This chain links TRBV19 with TRBJ2-6; D possibly corresponds to TRBD1 (6 bases). V gave up 4 bases and J gave up 2 bases, with 6 bases separating them. Germline loops: CDR1 LNHDA, CDR2 SQIVND (reference sequence). The CDR3 has 14 residues. The CDR3 is CASSTGAGANVLTF. The CDR3 DNA follows: TGTGCCAGTAGTACAGGGGCTGGGGCCAACGTCCTGACTTTC.

The chain recombines TRBV19 with TRBJ2-7; 7 bases agree with TRBD1. Per germline, CDR1 LNHDA and CDR2 SQIVND (reference sequence). V dropped 0 bases and J dropped 8; count of bases not matched to a gene: 7. The CDR3 length is 14 residues. DNA of the CDR3: TGTGCCAGTAGTATAGACGACAGGGCTACGAAGCAGTACTTC. Its translation: CASSIDDRATKQYF.

The CDR3 here is CSVAAGALYEQYF. CDR3 sequence (DNA): TGCAGCGTTGCGGCGGGGGCGCTCTACGAGCAGTACTTC. The gene calls are TRBV29-1 and TRBJ2-7; possible D gene TRBD2, 7 bases. Trimming stripped 4 bases from V and 3 bases from J, with 13 bases between. Germline loops: CDR1 SQVTM, CDR2 ANQGSEA. The CDR3 runs to 13 residues.

V and J are TRBV5-8 and TRBJ1-1; D might be TRBD1 (6 bases). CDR3 length: 14 residues. Germline CDR1 SGHTS, CDR2 YDEGEE. The ends were cut back, 3 bases at V and 5 bases at J, with 14 bases in the middle. In nucleotides, the CDR3 is TGTGCCAGCAGCTGGCAAGGTAGGGGGACTGAAGCTTTCTTT. Amino acid sequence: CASSWQGRGTEAFF.

This chain uses TRBV2 with TRBJ2-3; D is unclear. Germline V gives CDR1 SNHLY, CDR2 FYNNEI. V was pared by 7 bases and J by 7 bases, with 9 bases between. This CDR3 region has 11 residues. The CDR3 DNA is TGTGCCAGCAAGTATAGTTATACGCAGTATTTT. Encoded protein: CASKYSYTQYF.

V gene TRBV5-1 combines with J gene TRBJ2-7, with TRBD1 matching 7 bases. Germline-derived CDR1 and CDR2 are SGHRS and YFSETQ. The junction had 7 bases not matched to a gene; V was cut back by 5 bases and J by 5 bases. The CDR3 loop spans 13 amino acids. The CDR3 protein is CASSRQGVDEQYF. CDR3 coding DNA: TGCGCCAGCAGTCGGCAGGGGGTAGACGAGCAGTACTTC.

The chain employs TRBV3-1 (or the pseudogene TRBV3-2) and TRBJ2-3, with 9 bases fitting TRBD2. Germline V CDR1 and CDR2: LGHDT, YNNKEL (reference sequence). Trimming took 0 bases from V and 6 from J; bases not matched to a gene: 10. The CDR3 runs to 17 residues. The CDR3 region is CASSQDQRGGARDTQYF. The CDR3 DNA reads TGTGCCAGCAGCCAAGATCAGCGCGGGGGGGCCCGGGATACGCAGTATTTT.

J is TRBJ2-7 and V is TRBV13; perhaps TRBD1 as D (5 bases). V dropped 3 bases and J dropped 0 bases, with 12 bases sitting between them. The germline gives CDR1 PRHDT, CDR2 FYEKMQ (reference sequence). The CDR3 length is 15 residues. The CDR3 DNA is TGTGCCAGCAGCTTCGCACAGGAGAACTCCTACGAGCAGTACTTC. Protein: CASSFAQENSYEQYF.

This clone is a singleton in its sample. The gene calls are TRBV11-2 and TRBJ1-2; TRBD1 matches 7 bases. After removal of 4 bases from V and 6 bases from J, the junction contained 8 bases not matched to a gene. Germline CDR1 SGHAT, CDR2 FQNNGV. This CDR3 has 14 amino acids. The CDR3 sequence is CASSYLQGWDGYTF. The DNA for the CDR3 is TGTGCCAGCAGCTATTTACAGGGGTGGGATGGCTACACCTTC.

V gene TRBV3-1 (or the pseudogene TRBV3-2) combines with J gene TRBJ2-5, with TRBD2 matching over 11 bases. The V and J ends lost 4 bases and 0 bases, in that order; junction bases with no gene match: 7. The CDR3 loop spans 17 amino acids. The germline V gene encodes CDR1 LGHDT and CDR2 YNNKEL (reference sequence). The CDR3: CASSPLLAGDNQETQYF. CDR3 DNA: TGTGCCAGCAGCCCCTTACTAGCGGGGGATAACCAAGAGACCCAGTACTTC.

This clone was seen a few times. This chain connects TRBV5-4 to TRBJ2-3; 11 nucleotides align to TRBD2. The CDR3 runs to 15 residues. CDR1 is SGHNT and CDR2 is YYREEE in the germline V gene (reference sequence). V lost 3 bases to trimming and J lost 5 bases; unmatched junction nucleotides: 5. CDR3 sequence: CASSSLAGAGDTQYF. In DNA form, the CDR3 reads TGTGCCAGCAGCTCACTAGCGGGGGCCGGAGATACGCAGTATTTT.

V gene TRBV10-3 combines with J gene TRBJ2-5, with a tentative D call TRBD2 (6 bases). This CDR3 region has 17 residues. Trimming shortened V by 0 bases and J by 0 bases, and 14 bases separated the two germline ends. The V gene's germline CDR1 is ENHRY and CDR2 SYGVKD. CDR3 nucleotide sequence: TGTGCCATCAGTGAGTCGCGTGGAGGGACGTACCAAGAGACCCAGTACTTC. This codes for CAISESRGGTYQETQYF.

The rearrangement links TRBV6-2 or TRBV6-3 to TRBJ2-2; TRBD2 matches 11 bases. Germline V lookup: CDR1 MNHEY, CDR2 SVGEGT. This CDR3 is built from 17 residues. V lost 2 bases, J lost 5 bases, and 7 bases stayed unmatched. CDR3 bases: TGTGCCAGCAGTTACCCATTAGCGGGGGGGCAAACCGGGGAGCTGTTTTTT. It is translated as CASSYPLAGGQTGELFF.

V usage is TRBV7-9 and J usage is TRBJ1-1, with a possible D match to TRBD1 (5 bases). Trimming took 0 bases from V and 5 from J, leaving 10 bases between them. The CDR3 has 14 residues. CDR1 and CDR2 from the germline V gene are SEHNR and FQNEAQ (reference sequence). The CDR3 is CASSLALGGTEAFF. CDR3 nucleotide sequence: TGTGCCAGCAGCTTAGCCTTGGGGGGTACTGAAGCTTTCTTT.

The table lists this clone with a count of one. The V gene is TRBV3-1 (or the pseudogene TRBV3-2), the J gene TRBJ2-7; D gene uncertain. The CDR3 totals 15 residues. The ends were cut back, 1 base at V and 0 bases at J, with 10 bases in the middle. Germline V gene data show CDR1 as LGHDT and CDR2 as YNNKEL (reference sequence). Here the CDR3 DNA reads TGTGCCAGCAGCCAAGGGCAACAGCCCTCCTACGAGCAGTACTTC. Protein sequence: CASSQGQQPSYEQYF.

The chain recombines TRBV24-1 with TRBJ2-1; TRBD1 is a possible D gene (6 bases). The CDR3 runs to 14 residues. Germline lookup yields CDR1 KGHDR and CDR2 SFDVKD. V was shortened by 4 bases and J by 7 bases, with 13 bases between the two germline ends. The CDR3 region is CATSDPTGGNEQFF. The CDR3 bases are TGTGCCACCAGTGACCCGACAGGTGGGAATGAGCAGTTCTTC.

The chain links TRBV7-8 to TRBJ2-7, with 7 positions matching TRBD1. Looked up from germline, CDR1 is SGHVS and CDR2 is FQNEAQ. J was trimmed by 6 bases and V by 3 bases; bases with no gene match: 14. The CDR3 has 16 residues. This CDR3 reads CASSFHVVTGDGEQYF. CDR3 coding DNA: TGTGCCAGCAGCTTTCACGTGGTAACAGGGGATGGCGAGCAGTACTTC. Full variable domain (outside the CDR3, taken from reference TRBV7-8 and TRBJ2-7): GAGVSQSPRYKVAKRGQDVALRCDPISGHVSLFWYQQALGQGPEFLTYFQNEAQLDKSGLPSDRFFAERPEGSVSTLKIQRTQQEDSAVYLCASSFHVVTGDGEQYFGPGTRLTVT.

This chain uses TRBV4-1 with TRBJ1-4; unclear D gene. V was trimmed by 4 bases and J by 9 bases, leaving 27 bases between them. The CDR3 is made up of 18 amino acids. Germline lookup yields CDR1 MGHRA and CDR2 YSYEKL. Written as DNA, the CDR3 is TGCGCCAGCAGCCCCACGAGAGGAGGGTCGACAAACAATCAAAAACTGTTTTTT. It specifies CASSPTRGGSTNNQKLFF.

J is TRBJ1-4 and V is TRBV5-1; no clear D gene. V lost 6 bases and J lost 4, with 16 bases in between. CDR3 length: 15 amino acids. The germline V gene has CDR1 SGHRS and CDR2 YFSETQ. The CDR3 sequence: CASTGGASLNEKLFF. The CDR3 region has the DNA TGCGCCAGCACAGGTGGCGCAAGTCTTAATGAAAAACTGTTTTTT.